Listed below are T cell receptor beta chains from one sample, sequenced in a study of cytomegalovirus exposure and HLA in healthy donors. The method was immunoSEQ multiplex PCR; TCRdb's version includes in-frame clones alone and lacks a portion of them. The sample holds about 200,000 clones; less than 90% are singletons and the top ten take approximately 0.31%. Sequenced: PBMCs. The receptor source for this set is a woman aged 25-40 years in good health and CMV-seronegative. Both conserved end residues are part of each CDR3. The D gene is left open where the match is weak. Clone size, where shown, is once, few, many, or a class for clones that have expanded.

j_call clone_size d_call v_call cdr3_nt cdr3_aa
TRBJ1-2 NA NA TRBV10-3 TGTGCCATCAGTGAGTCGGGAGGGGTAGATGGCTACACCTTC CAISESGGVDGYTF
TRBJ1-2 NA NA TRBV7-2 TGTGCCAGCAGCCCCGTCCCGAACTATGGCTACACCTTC CASSPVPNYGYTF
TRBJ2-1 few NA TRBV4-1 TGCGCCAGCAGCCCCACTAGTCTAGACAATGAGCAGTTCTTC CASSPTSLDNEQFF
TRBJ2-7 NA NA TRBV5-1 TGCGCCAGCAGCTTGGGGTCCAGGGCAGCCTACGAGCAGTACTTC CASSLGSRAAYEQYF
TRBJ2-7 NA TRBD1 TRBV5-1 TGCGCCAGCAGCTTGACAGGGGGGTACGAGCAGTACTTC CASSLTGGYEQYF
TRBJ2-7 NA NA TRBV2 TGTGCCAGCAGTGATCCTGGACAGAATTACTACGAGCAGTACTTC CASSDPGQNYYEQYF
TRBJ2-1 NA NA TRBV9 TGTGCCAGCAGCCCCTTCGGGAGCTCCTACAATGAGCAGTTCTTC CASSPFGSSYNEQFF
TRBJ1-5 NA NA TRBV5-1 TGCGCCAGCAGCTCCGCAGGGGCTAGCAATCAGCCCCAGCATTTT CASSSAGASNQPQHF
TRBJ2-3 NA TRBD2 TRBV15 TGTGCCACCAGCAGTGGACTAGCGGGAGGGGATACGCAGTATTTT CATSSGLAGGDTQYF
TRBJ1-2 NA NA TRBV5-1 TGCGCCAGCAGCTTGGCGGGGGGGCTCAACTATGGCTACACCTTC CASSLAGGLNYGYTF
TRBJ2-1 NA NA TRBV13 TGTGCCAGCAGCCGAAGGAGCTCCTACAATGAGCAGTTCTTC CASSRRSSYNEQFF
TRBJ2-1 NA TRBD1 TRBV19 TGTGCCAGCCGACAGGGGGCGAATGGCTATGAGCAGTTCTTC CASRQGANGYEQFF
TRBJ1-1 NA NA TRBV5-6 TGTGCCAGCAGCTTGTTCGGCACTGAAGCTTTCTTT CASSLFGTEAFF
TRBJ1-5 NA TRBD1 TRBV28 TGTGCCAGCAGTGCTACAGGGGGCGCCGGCAATCAGCCCCAGCATTTT CASSATGGAGNQPQHF
TRBJ2-1 NA NA TRBV5-1 TGCGCCAGCAGCTTTTTTCTCGGGGAGCGCGCGAATGAGCAGTTCTTC CASSFFLGERANEQFF
TRBJ2-2 NA TRBD2 TRBV5-1 TGCGCCAGCAGCTCGGGGGGATCCGGGGAGCTGTTTTTT CASSSGGSGELFF
TRBJ2-2 NA NA TRBV4-1 TGCGCCAGCAGCCCAGCCGGGTCGGGAGCCGGGGAGCTGTTTTTT CASSPAGSGAGELFF
TRBJ2-7 NA NA TRBV5-1 TGCGCCAGCAGCTTGGAATACGGCTCCTACGAGCAGTACTTC CASSLEYGSYEQYF
TRBJ2-5 NA TRBD1 TRBV5-1 TGCGCCAGCAGCTTGGGACAGGGGAACCAAGAGACCCAGTACTTC CASSLGQGNQETQYF
TRBJ2-1 NA NA TRBV4-2 TGTGCCAGCAGCCGTTCGGGAGACCTCTACAATGAGCAGTTCTTC CASSRSGDLYNEQFF
TRBJ2-3 NA TRBD2 TRBV5-1 TGCGCCAGCAGCCCCGGACTAGCGAGTCTACCTAATACGCAGTATTTT CASSPGLASLPNTQYF
TRBJ1-1 NA NA TRBV5-1 TGCGCCAGCAGCTTGGAGGGAACGGGATCCACTGAAGCTTTCTTT CASSLEGTGSTEAFF
TRBJ2-3 few TRBD2 TRBV28 TGTGCCAGCAGTTTTGCGGGAGGGGTGTATACGCAGTATTTT CASSFAGGVYTQYF
TRBJ2-6 NA TRBD2 TRBV7-6 TGTGCCAGCAGCTTAGACCCAGCGGGAGTTGCTGGGGCCAACGTCCTGACTTTC CASSLDPAGVAGANVLTF
TRBJ2-3 once NA TRBV5-4 TGTGCCAGCAGCTCCGGGAGCGAAAGCACAGATACGCAGTATTTT CASSSGSESTDTQYF
TRBJ2-7 NA NA TRBV5-1 TGCGCCAGCAGCCTTACCAGGAAGCCCTACGAGCAGTACTTC CASSLTRKPYEQYF
TRBJ1-4 once NA TRBV7-9 TGTGCCAGCAGCTTAGATCGGGGGGCTAATGAAAAACTGTTTTTT CASSLDRGANEKLFF
TRBJ2-5 NA NA TRBV7-2 TGTGCCAGCAGCTTAGGGGGAGGCCAAGAGACCCAGTACTTC CASSLGGGQETQYF
TRBJ2-7 NA TRBD2 TRBV15 TGTGCCACCAGCGGACCCGCCGGGCTAGCGGCATACGAGCAGTACTTC CATSGPAGLAAYEQYF
TRBJ1-2 NA TRBD1 TRBV7-3 TGTGCCAGCAGCTTCGGACAGGGTGAAGGCTACACCTTC CASSFGQGEGYTF
TRBJ1-4 few TRBD1 TRBV2 TGTGCCAGCGACGGGACAGGGAGGGAAAAACTGTTTTTT CASDGTGREKLFF
TRBJ1-5 NA TRBD1 TRBV18 TGTGCCAGCTCACCTACTCCCGGGACAGGGGTTGGTCAGCCCCAGCATTTT CASSPTPGTGVGQPQHF
TRBJ2-7 NA TRBD1 TRBV30 TGTGCCTATACATCGACAGGGTTCTCCTACGAGCAGTACTTC CAYTSTGFSYEQYF
TRBJ1-2 once NA TRBV2 TGTGCCAGCAGTGAGCATCAGAATAACTATGGCTACACCTTC CASSEHQNNYGYTF
TRBJ2-7 once TRBD2 TRBV5-1 TGCGCCAGCAAGGGTGCCCGGGAGGGGTCCGAGCAGTACTTC CASKGAREGSEQYF
TRBJ2-7 NA TRBD2 TRBV9 TGTGCCAGCAGCGGGGGACTACAGCGTTCCGAGCAGTACTTC CASSGGLQRSEQYF
TRBJ1-1 NA TRBD1 TRBV5-1 TGCGCCAGCAGCCATCGGACAGGGGGTACCTTGAACACTGAAGCTTTCTTT CASSHRTGGTLNTEAFF
TRBJ2-1 NA NA TRBV5-6 TGTGCCAGCAGCTTGGGGGGCCCGAGCTCCTACAATGAGCAGTTCTTC CASSLGGPSSYNEQFF
TRBJ2-7 NA TRBD1 TRBV5-5 TGTGCCAGCAGCTTAACGGGACAGGGGGCGGGAGAGCAGTACTTC CASSLTGQGAGEQYF
TRBJ2-1 few NA TRBV5-1 TGCGCCAGCAGCTTGCGCGGAGGGAGCTCCTACAATGAGCAGTTCTTC CASSLRGGSSYNEQFF
TRBJ2-1 NA NA TRBV11-1 TGTGCCAGCAGCTTATCTCAAATAGGGGCCGGCTCCTACAATGAGCAGTTCTTC CASSLSQIGAGSYNEQFF
TRBJ1-1 few TRBD1 TRBV2 TGTGCCAGCCGTCCGACAGGGGTTAGTACTGAAGCTTTCTTT CASRPTGVSTEAFF
TRBJ1-2 NA TRBD1 TRBV28 TGTGCCAGCAGGATAACAGGGGAAGTTTATGGCTACACCTTC CASRITGEVYGYTF
TRBJ2-2 NA TRBD2 TRBV11-2 TGTGCCAGCAGCTATCCGACTAGCGGGAGTTTCACCGGGGAGCTGTTTTTT CASSYPTSGSFTGELFF
TRBJ2-7 NA TRBD1 TRBV6-1 TGTGCCAGTCCTTCCCCCATCAGGGGGCTGGAGCAGTACTTC CASPSPIRGLEQYF
TRBJ1-5 NA NA TRBV28 TGTGCCAGCAGTTTATTCGATCAGCCCCAGCATTTT CASSLFDQPQHF
TRBJ2-2 NA NA TRBV5-1 TGCGCCAGCACCTTAGGGAGCACCGGGGAGCTGTTTTTT CASTLGSTGELFF